The source of this T cell receptor (beta chain) is a study of T cells after posttransplantation cyclophosphamide. The V end was cut by 4 bases, the J end by 1 base, with 7 bases between. This CDR3 contains 14 residues. CDR1 is MNHNS and CDR2 is SASEGT in the germline V gene. This clone was detected many times. What it recognizes is unknown. TCRdb's copy holds only in-frame clones and misses some; the assay was immunoSEQ multiplex PCR. This repertoire holds tens of thousands of clones, and none appear only once. Study-level findings and limits: Donor-recipient repertoire similarity was low at 1-2 months, rising over year one. Skin or GI-infiltrating T cells shared few TRB sequences with blood.

The related graft donor's blood sample was taken on the day of bone marrow donation. Sequenced material: PBMCs. The rearrangement joins TRBV6-1 to TRBJ2-2; TRBD2 is a possible D gene (6 bases). This clonotype was sampled from a man between 40 and 49 years old in good health, CMV-negative, and a related stem cell transplant donor. In DNA, the CDR3 is TGTGCCAGCAGTGTGGGACTGAACACCGGGGAGCTGTTTTTT. It codes for CASSVGLNTGELFF.